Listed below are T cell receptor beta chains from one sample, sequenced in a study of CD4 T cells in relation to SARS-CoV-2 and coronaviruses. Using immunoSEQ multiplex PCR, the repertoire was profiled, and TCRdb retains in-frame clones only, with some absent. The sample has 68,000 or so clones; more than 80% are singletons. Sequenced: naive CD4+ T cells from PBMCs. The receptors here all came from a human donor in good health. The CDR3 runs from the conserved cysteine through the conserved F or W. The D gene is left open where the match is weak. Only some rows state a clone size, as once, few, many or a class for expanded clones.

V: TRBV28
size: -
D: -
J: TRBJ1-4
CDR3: CASSQLTGLLFF
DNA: TGTGCCAGCAGCCAATTAACAGGATTACTGTTTTTT

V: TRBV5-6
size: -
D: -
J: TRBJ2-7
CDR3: CASSLLYGSHEQYF
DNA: TGTGCCAGCAGCTTGCTCTACGGGAGTCACGAGCAGTACTTC

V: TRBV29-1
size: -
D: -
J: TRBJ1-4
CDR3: CSVEARTATNEKLFF
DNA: TGCAGCGTTGAAGCTAGGACCGCAACTAATGAAAAACTGTTTTTT

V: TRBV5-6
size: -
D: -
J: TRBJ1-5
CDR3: CASSLGQREQPQHF
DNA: TGTGCCAGCAGCTTGGGGCAGAGAGAACAGCCCCAGCATTTT

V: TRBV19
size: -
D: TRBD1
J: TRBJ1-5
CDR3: CASSVDTGVDQPQHF
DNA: TGTGCCAGTAGTGTAGATACAGGGGTTGATCAGCCCCAGCATTTT

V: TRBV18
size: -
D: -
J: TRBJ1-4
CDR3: CASSPRGVPGGEKLFF
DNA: TGTGCCAGCTCACCGAGGGGGGTCCCTGGAGGGGAAAAACTGTTTTTT

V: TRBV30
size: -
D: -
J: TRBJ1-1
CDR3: CAWSVGGRRAFF
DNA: TGTGCCTGGAGTGTAGGTGGGCGGCGAGCTTTCTTT

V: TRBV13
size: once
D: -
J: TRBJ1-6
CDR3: CASSESGNNSPLHF
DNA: TGTGCCAGCAGCGAGTCCGGTAACAATTCACCCCTCCACTTT

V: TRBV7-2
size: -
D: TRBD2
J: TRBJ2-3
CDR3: CASSPRGSSGSYTQYF
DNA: TGTGCCAGCAGCCCCAGGGGCTCTAGCGGGAGTTATACGCAGTATTTT

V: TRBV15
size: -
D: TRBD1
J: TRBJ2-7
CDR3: CATSSITGTGPYEQYF
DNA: TGTGCCACCAGCTCAATTACCGGGACAGGGCCCTACGAGCAGTACTTC

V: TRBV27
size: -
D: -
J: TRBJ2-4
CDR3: CASSLSRGFKNIQYF
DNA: TGTGCCAGCAGTTTATCGAGGGGATTCAAAAACATTCAGTACTTC

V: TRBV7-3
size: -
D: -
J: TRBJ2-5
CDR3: CASSLGPSEVETQYF
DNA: TGTGCCAGCAGCTTAGGACCCTCCGAGGTTGAGACCCAGTACTTC

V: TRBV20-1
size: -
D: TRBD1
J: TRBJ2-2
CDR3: CSASAGTGGAGELFF
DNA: TGCAGTGCTAGTGCGGGGACAGGTGGAGCCGGGGAGCTGTTTTTT

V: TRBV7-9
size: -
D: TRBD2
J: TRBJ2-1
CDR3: CASSHTSGAYNEQFF
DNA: TGTGCCAGCAGTCACACTAGCGGAGCCTACAATGAGCAGTTCTTC

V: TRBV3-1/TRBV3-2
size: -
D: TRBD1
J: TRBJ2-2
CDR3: CASSPQGAYTGELFF
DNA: TGTGCCAGCAGCCCACAGGGGGCGTACACCGGGGAGCTGTTTTTT

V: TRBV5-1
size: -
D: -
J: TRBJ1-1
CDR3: CASKLGGQGNTEAFF
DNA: TGCGCCAGCAAGTTGGGGGGCCAGGGGAACACTGAAGCTTTCTTT

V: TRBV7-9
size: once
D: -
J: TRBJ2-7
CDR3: CASRAPFLFQGREQYF
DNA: TGTGCCAGCAGGGCCCCTTTTTTATTCCAGGGGCGGGAGCAGTACTTC

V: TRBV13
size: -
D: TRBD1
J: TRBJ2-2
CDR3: CASSSGDRPNTGELFF
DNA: TGTGCCAGCAGCTCCGGGGACAGGCCGAACACCGGGGAGCTGTTTTTT

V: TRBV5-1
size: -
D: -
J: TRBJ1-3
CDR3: CASSPGHGNTIYF
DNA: TGCGCCAGCAGCCCTGGACACGGAAACACCATATATTTT

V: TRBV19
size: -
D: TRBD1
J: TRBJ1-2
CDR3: CASRGGQGGPAYGYTF
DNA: TGTGCCAGCCGGGGGGGACAGGGAGGTCCCGCCTATGGCTACACCTTC

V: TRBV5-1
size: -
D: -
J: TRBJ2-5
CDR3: CASSLLPGQETQYF
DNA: TGCGCCAGCAGCTTGCTTCCGGGTCAAGAGACCCAGTACTTC

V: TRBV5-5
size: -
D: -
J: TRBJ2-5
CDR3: CASSLRTVQETQYF
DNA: TGTGCCAGCAGCTTGCGAACGGTACAAGAGACCCAGTACTTC

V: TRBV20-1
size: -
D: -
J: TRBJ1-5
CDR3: CSASVPEIGRQPQHF
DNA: TGCAGTGCTAGTGTTCCGGAGATCGGCCGTCAGCCCCAGCATTTT

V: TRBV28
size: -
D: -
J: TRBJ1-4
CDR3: CASTLSQDEKLFF
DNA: TGTGCCAGCACCCTATCGCAGGATGAAAAACTGTTTTTT

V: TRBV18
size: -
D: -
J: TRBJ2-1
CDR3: CASSPRVSSYNEQFF
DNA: TGTGCCAGCTCCCCCCGGGTGAGCTCCTACAATGAGCAGTTCTTC

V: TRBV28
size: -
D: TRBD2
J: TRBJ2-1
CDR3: CASSPGTSDNEQFF
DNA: TGTGCCAGCAGTCCTGGGACTAGCGACAATGAGCAGTTCTTC

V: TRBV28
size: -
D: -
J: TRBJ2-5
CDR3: CASTAMQETQYF
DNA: TGTGCCAGCACCGCGATGCAAGAGACCCAGTACTTC

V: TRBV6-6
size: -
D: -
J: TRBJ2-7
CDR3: CASSYDFRYEQYF
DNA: TGTGCCAGCAGTTACGACTTCAGATACGAGCAGTACTTC

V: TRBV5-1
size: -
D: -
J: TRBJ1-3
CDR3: CASSLEGNSGNTIYF
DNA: TGCGCCAGCAGCTTGGAGGGCAACTCTGGAAACACCATATATTTT

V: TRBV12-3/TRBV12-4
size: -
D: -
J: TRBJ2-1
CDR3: CASSLKLGEQFF
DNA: TGTGCCAGCAGTTTAAAGCTGGGGGAGCAGTTCTTC

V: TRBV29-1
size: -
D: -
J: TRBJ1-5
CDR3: CSVGSNQPQHF
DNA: TGCAGCGTTGGAAGCAATCAGCCCCAGCATTTT

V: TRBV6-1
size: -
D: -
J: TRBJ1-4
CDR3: CASSERPGVTNEKLFF
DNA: TGTGCCAGCAGTGAACGTCCGGGGGTGACTAATGAAAAACTGTTTTTT

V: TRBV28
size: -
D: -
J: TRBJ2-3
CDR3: CASSPQGESTDTQYF
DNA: TGTGCCAGCAGTCCCCAGGGTGAGAGCACAGATACGCAGTATTTT

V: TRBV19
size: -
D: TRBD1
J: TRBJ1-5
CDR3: CASRRQGGNQPQHF
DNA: TGTGCCAGTAGGAGACAGGGGGGAAATCAGCCCCAGCATTTT

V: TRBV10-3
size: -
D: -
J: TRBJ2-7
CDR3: CAISEFVGGSYEQYF
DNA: TGTGCCATCAGTGAGTTCGTGGGCGGATCCTACGAGCAGTACTTC

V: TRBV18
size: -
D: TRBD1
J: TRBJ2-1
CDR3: CASSQSQGAYNEQFF
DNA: TGTGCCAGCTCCCAATCACAGGGGGCGTACAATGAGCAGTTCTTC

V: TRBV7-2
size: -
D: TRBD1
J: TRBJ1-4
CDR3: CASSSDRASRKLFF
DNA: TGTGCCAGCAGCTCGGACAGGGCGTCGAGAAAACTGTTTTTT

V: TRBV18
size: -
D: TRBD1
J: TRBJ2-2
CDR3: CASSPWTGRSGTGELFF
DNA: TGTGCCAGCTCACCCTGGACAGGGAGGAGTGGCACCGGGGAGCTGTTTTTT

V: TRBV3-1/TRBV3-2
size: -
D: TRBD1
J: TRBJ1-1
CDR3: CASRTGTGGTMNTEAFF
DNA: TGTGCCAGCAGAACCGGGACAGGGGGCACCATGAACACTGAAGCTTTCTTT

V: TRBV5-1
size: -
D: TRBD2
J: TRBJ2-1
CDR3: CASSLRGTSDDEQFF
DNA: TGCGCCAGCAGTTTACGGGGGACTAGCGATGATGAGCAGTTCTTC

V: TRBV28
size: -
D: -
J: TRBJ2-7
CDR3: CASNPTGASYSYEQYF
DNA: TGTGCCAGCAATCCGACCGGGGCTAGCTACTCCTACGAGCAGTACTTC

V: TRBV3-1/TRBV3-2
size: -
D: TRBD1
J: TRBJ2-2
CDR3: CASSQDLRQGGRTGELFF
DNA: TGTGCCAGCAGCCAAGATCTTAGACAGGGGGGCAGAACCGGGGAGCTGTTTTTT

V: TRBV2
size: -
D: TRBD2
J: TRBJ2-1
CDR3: CASKQAGANNEQFF
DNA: TGTGCCAGCAAGCAAGCGGGAGCGAACAATGAGCAGTTCTTC

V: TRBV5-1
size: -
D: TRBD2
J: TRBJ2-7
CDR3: CASSGTSGTYEQYF
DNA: TGCGCCAGCAGTGGGACTAGCGGGACGTACGAGCAGTACTTC

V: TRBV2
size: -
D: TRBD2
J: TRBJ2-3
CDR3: CASSRSRTSGYLIETDTQYF
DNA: TGTGCCAGCAGTCGTTCCCGGACTAGCGGTTACCTTATCGAGACAGATACGCAGTATTTT

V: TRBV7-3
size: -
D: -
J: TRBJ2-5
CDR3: CASSLGIQETQYF
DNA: TGTGCCAGCAGCCTGGGGATCCAAGAGACCCAGTACTTC

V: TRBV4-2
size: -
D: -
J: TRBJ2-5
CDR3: CASSPGGTANQETQYF
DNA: TGTGCCAGCAGCCCCGGCGGGACAGCAAACCAAGAGACCCAGTACTTC

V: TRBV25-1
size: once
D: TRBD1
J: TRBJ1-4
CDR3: CASTPTGGISNEKLFF
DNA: TGTGCCAGCACACCGACAGGGGGCATTTCTAATGAAAAACTGTTTTTT